This entry lists 28 T cell receptor beta chains sequenced from one sample in a study of blood T cell repertoires in COVID-19 (TCRdb year 2020). Receptor amplification or capture employed the immunoSEQ multiplex PCR assay. What TCRdb holds here is the immuneACCESS table cut down to in-frame rearrangements. Part of the clones is not present; checked against another copy, under half of the missing clones reflect an unresolved V gene, and the others are unexplained. This sample lists about 270,000 clones; over 75% were detected once. The ten largest clonotypes hold about an eighth of the sample. Sequencing was carried out using peripheral blood. Receptors were obtained from a human donor in a cohort sampled during active COVID-19.

V gene TRBV3-1 (or the pseudogene TRBV3-2) combines with J gene TRBJ1-2, with D unresolved. This CDR3 comprises 13 residues. Trimming left V 2 bases short and J 6 bases short, with 10 bases between. Germline loops: CDR1 LGHDT, CDR2 YNNKEL (reference sequence). The CDR3 DNA is TGTGCCAGCAGCCAATTGGATCGGGATGGCTACACCTTC. It yields the protein CASSQLDRDGYTF.

The rearrangement joins TRBV19 to TRBJ2-7; 11 nucleotides line up with TRBD1. CDR1 is LNHDA, CDR2 SQIVND, per germline (reference sequence). J gave up 2 bases and V 6 bases, and 6 bases lay outside the gene matches. There are 15 residues in the CDR3. CDR3 DNA sequence: TGTGCCAGTAGCAAACGGGACAGGGGGACCTACGAGCAGTACTTC. This sequence encodes CASSKRDRGTYEQYF.

For the CDR3, the DNA is TGTGCCAGCAGTTACGGCGGGACAGGGGGCTATAATTCACCCCTCCACTTT. The encoded protein is CASSYGGTGGYNSPLHF. The chain carries TRBV6-2 or TRBV6-3 and TRBJ1-6; the match to TRBD1 covers 11 bases. V gave up 2 bases and J gave up 3 bases; unmatched junction bases: 3. Germline CDR1 MNHEY, CDR2 SVGEGT. The CDR3 runs 17 residues.

This chain uses TRBV10-3 with TRBJ2-1, with D maybe TRBD2 (7 bases). The V and J ends lost 3 bases and 7 bases respectively, with 25 bases between them. Germline V lookup: CDR1 ENHRY, CDR2 SYGVKD. The CDR3 runs 18 residues. In DNA, the CDR3 is TGTGCCATCAGTGACCCGCGGGGGCGGGACCGGTCCCTTAATGAGCAGTTCTTC. Protein sequence: CAISDPRGRDRSLNEQFF.

The gene calls are TRBV5-1 and TRBJ2-1, with D perhaps TRBD1 (6 bases). Germline V gives CDR1 SGHRS, CDR2 YFSETQ. The V gene lost 2 bases and the J gene lost 5 bases, with 11 bases spanning the gap. The CDR3 length is 14 residues. CDR3 in amino acids: CASSFLGQNNEQFF. CDR3 coding DNA: TGCGCCAGCAGCTTTCTAGGACAGAACAATGAGCAGTTCTTC.

The chain uses TRBV10-3 and TRBJ1-1; tentative D call: TRBD1 (6 bases). The CDR3 consists of 12 residues. The V end lost 6 bases, the J end lost 2 bases, and 7 bases lay between the germline ends. CDR1 and CDR2 (germline): ENHRY, SYGVKD. The DNA for the CDR3 is TGTGCCATCAGGGACAGCAACACTGAAGCTTTCTTT. It yields the protein CAIRDSNTEAFF.

This rearrangement joins TRBV14 to TRBJ1-4, with TRBD1 matching 7 bases. Unmatched junction bases numbered 2, after V lost 3 bases and J lost 13 bases. Per germline, CDR1 SGHDN and CDR2 FVKESK. There are 11 residues in the CDR3. The CDR3 is CASSQGQRLFF. The DNA for the CDR3 is TGTGCCAGCAGCCAGGGACAGAGACTGTTTTTT.

This clone appeared a few times. The chain carries TRBV2 and TRBJ2-1, with 14 positions matching TRBD2. The V gene's germline CDR1 is SNHLY and CDR2 FYNNEI. Trimming cost V 5 bases and J 5 bases; bases outside gene matches: 5. CDR3 length: 16 residues. The CDR3 spells CASSKGTSGSNNEQFF. In nucleotides, the CDR3 is TGTGCCAGCAGTAAAGGGACTAGCGGGAGCAACAATGAGCAGTTCTTC.

This chain links TRBV19 with TRBJ1-2; D gene ambiguous. The CDR3 runs 14 residues. The germline V gene encodes CDR1 LNHDA and CDR2 SQIVND (reference sequence). The V end was cut by 5 bases, the J end by 4 bases, with 14 bases between. The CDR3 loop reads CASSVIGEGYGYTF. Here the CDR3 DNA reads TGTGCCAGTAGTGTAATCGGGGAGGGCTATGGCTACACCTTC.

This clone was observed a handful of times. The V call is TRBV15, the J call TRBJ2-4, with 7 bases fitting TRBD2. This CDR3 comprises 14 residues. Germline lookup yields CDR1 LNHNV and CDR2 YYDKDF (reference sequence). The V segment lost 6 bases and the J segment 5 bases; nucleotides outside the gene matches: 7. The CDR3 is CATSRVAGQNIQYF. In nucleotides, the CDR3 is TGTGCCACCAGTAGGGTAGCGGGCCAAAACATTCAGTACTTC. Looking up the rest from reference TRBV15 and TRBJ2-4 gives the full variable domain: DAMVIQNPRYQVTQFGKPVTLSCSQTLNHNVMYWYQQKSSQAPKLLFHYYDKDFNNEADTPDNFQSRRPNTSFCFLDIRSPGLGDTAMYLCATSRVAGQNIQYFGAGTRLSVL.

The CDR3 is CASSLGLAYNEQFF. In DNA, the CDR3 is TGTGCCAGCAGCCTGGGGCTAGCCTACAATGAGCAGTTCTTC. This chain links TRBV7-2 with TRBJ2-1, with a tentative D call TRBD1 (5 bases). CDR1 is SGHTA, CDR2 FQGNSA, per germline. V was cut by 5 bases and J by 2 bases, with 10 bases left in between. CDR3 length: 14 residues.

The V gene is TRBV5-4, the J gene TRBJ2-5; D perhaps matches TRBD2 (6 bases). The length of the CDR3 is 16 residues. The germline V gene has CDR1 SGHNT and CDR2 YYREEE (reference sequence). The V and J ends lost 0 bases and 2 bases respectively, with 14 bases between them. The CDR3 is CASSLGLAGGQETQYF. The CDR3 DNA follows: TGTGCCAGCAGCTTGGGGCTGGCTGGGGGGCAAGAGACCCAGTACTTC.

The chain has TRBV6-2 or TRBV6-3 and TRBJ1-5; 8 bases fit TRBD1. Germline trimming cut 5 bases from V and 3 bases from J; bases unmatched to any gene: 6. The germline V gene encodes CDR1 MNHEY and CDR2 SVGEGT. This CDR3 region has 15 residues. For the CDR3, the DNA is TGTGCCAGCAGTGCCGCGGGACAGGTCAATCAGCCCCAGCATTTT. It codes for CASSAAGQVNQPQHF.

V and J are TRBV7-2 and TRBJ2-7; D uncertain. Germline V CDR1 and CDR2: SGHTA, FQGNSA. V lost 2 bases, J lost 5 bases, and 16 bases lay in between. This CDR3 is 15 amino acids long. CDR3 residues: CASSLSPGGWDEQYF. Written as DNA, the CDR3 is TGTGCCAGCAGCTTATCGCCGGGTGGGTGGGACGAGCAGTACTTC.

The chain couples TRBV7-8 to TRBJ1-3; D not resolved. Per the germline V gene, CDR1 is SGHVS and CDR2 is FQNEAQ. V lost 4 bases, J lost 0 bases, and 13 bases lay in between. The CDR3 runs 16 residues. CDR3 region: CASSSDTGISGNTIYF. The CDR3 coding sequence is TGTGCCAGCAGCTCAGACACCGGGATCTCTGGAAACACCATATATTTT. Drawing the rest from reference TRBV7-8 and TRBJ1-3, the complete variable domain is GAGVSQSPRYKVAKRGQDVALRCDPISGHVSLFWYQQALGQGPEFLTYFQNEAQLDKSGLPSDRFFAERPEGSVSTLKIQRTQQEDSAVYLCASSSDTGISGNTIYFGEGSWLTVV.

The sample holds a few counts of this clone. This sample also contains other DNA sequences that code for the same CDR3. V usage is TRBV28 and J usage is TRBJ2-7, with D unclear. CDR3 length: 11 amino acids. V was pared by 5 bases and J by 4 bases, with 6 bases between. Germline lookup yields CDR1 MDHEN and CDR2 SYDVKM. CDR3 nucleotides: TGTGCCAGCAGTCGACAATACGAGCAGTACTTC. Translating gives CASSRQYEQYF.

V and J are TRBV27 and TRBJ1-2, with D tentatively TRBD1 (6 bases). This CDR3 is 12 amino acids long. Looked up from germline, CDR1 is MNHEY and CDR2 is SMNVEV (reference sequence). The V and J ends lost 6 bases and 8 bases respectively, with 13 bases between them. CDR3 in DNA: TGTGCCAGCAGACCACAGGGTGGCGGCTACACCTTC. Protein sequence: CASRPQGGGYTF.

There are a few counts of this clone. This chain links TRBV11-2 with TRBJ2-1; D is perhaps TRBD2 (6 bases). The CDR3 is 13 amino acids. V was trimmed by 1 base and J by 10 bases, leaving 11 bases between them. Germline V gives CDR1 SGHAT, CDR2 FQNNGV. The CDR3 region is CASSLGDSGEQFF. The CDR3 bases are TGTGCCAGCAGCTTAGGGGACTCCGGGGAGCAGTTCTTC.

The chain links TRBV11-3 to TRBJ2-2; the match to TRBD1 covers 9 bases. Per germline, CDR1 SGHNT and CDR2 YENEEA. Losses at the gene ends were 5 bases for V and 3 bases for J; bases not matched to a gene: 7. CDR3 size: 16 residues. CDR3 coding DNA: TGTGCCAGCAGCAAGGACAGGGGATCGGACACCGGGGAGCTGTTTTTT. Protein sequence: CASSKDRGSDTGELFF.

The chain uses TRBV15 and TRBJ2-4, with a tentative D call TRBD2 (6 bases). Deletions cut 5 bases from V and 5 bases from J, with 16 bases between. The CDR3 sequence is 15 residues long. Per germline, CDR1 LNHNV and CDR2 YYDKDF (reference sequence). This CDR3 is CATSGQGLPENIQYF. The CDR3 DNA sequence: TGTGCCACCAGCGGCCAAGGACTACCCGAAAACATTCAGTACTTC.

V and J are TRBV27 and TRBJ2-7, with D possibly being TRBD1 (5 bases). Trimming removed 3 bases from V and 6 bases from J, with 12 bases in between. The germline V gene encodes CDR1 MNHEY and CDR2 SMNVEV (reference sequence). This CDR3 comprises 13 residues. CDR3 nucleotide sequence: TGTGCCAGCAGTTTTGTGGACACGGCCGAGCAGTACTTC. Protein sequence: CASSFVDTAEQYF.

The chain links TRBV19 to TRBJ2-5; 10 positions match TRBD2. This CDR3 is built from 16 residues. From germline, CDR1 is LNHDA and CDR2 SQIVND (reference sequence). J lost 2 bases, V lost 5 bases, and 8 bases had no gene match. The DNA for the CDR3 is TGTGCCAGTAGTCAGGGACTAGCGTCCCCACAAGAGACCCAGTACTTC. The encoded protein is CASSQGLASPQETQYF.

This chain uses TRBV6-5 with TRBJ2-5; tentatively, D is TRBD1 (6 bases). Trimming shortened V by 7 bases and J by 4 bases, and 16 bases separated the two germline ends. The CDR3 covers 14 residues. Per the germline V gene, CDR1 is MNHEY and CDR2 is SVGAGI. The CDR3 DNA sequence: TGTGCCAGCACCCTACAGGGAGAGGGAGAGACCCAGTACTTC. Translation gives CASTLQGEGETQYF.

The CDR3 here is CASSYSRGYEAFF. The CDR3 DNA sequence: TGTGCCAGCAGTTACTCGAGAGGGTATGAAGCTTTCTTT. The chain employs TRBV6-5 and TRBJ1-1, with no clear D. The CDR3 is made up of 13 amino acids. V lost 0 bases to trimming and J lost 7 bases, with 9 bases between them. Germline loops: CDR1 MNHEY, CDR2 SVGAGI.

The V call is TRBV3-1 (or the pseudogene TRBV3-2), the J call TRBJ1-1; D is unclear. The CDR3 sequence is 12 residues long. The V gene's germline CDR1 is LGHDT and CDR2 YNNKEL (reference sequence). Trimming removed 3 bases from V and 8 bases from J, with 10 bases in between. The CDR3 loop is CASSHLTEEAFF. The CDR3 DNA sequence: TGTGCCAGCAGCCATCTCACAGAAGAAGCTTTCTTT.

The chain employs TRBV6-5 and TRBJ1-2, with D unclear. V was cut by 7 bases and J by 5 bases, with 11 bases left in between. The CDR3 runs 12 residues. CDR1 MNHEY and CDR2 SVGAGI come from the germline V gene. For the CDR3, the DNA is TGTGCCAGCAAGACAAACCATTATGGCTACACCTTC. Its protein is CASKTNHYGYTF.

The rearrangement links TRBV6-5 to TRBJ2-7, with 9 bases matching TRBD1. This CDR3 contains 14 residues. V shed 5 bases, J shed 3 bases, and the junction held 5 bases outside the gene matches. Germline lookup yields CDR1 MNHEY and CDR2 SVGAGI. CDR3 in amino acids: CASSQGQGFYEQYF. CDR3 sequence (DNA): TGTGCCAGCAGTCAGGGACAGGGATTCTACGAGCAGTACTTC.

The CDR3 is CASREGGDGYTF. The CDR3 DNA follows: TGTGCCAGCAGGGAGGGTGGGGATGGCTACACCTTC. The chain couples TRBV28 to TRBJ1-2; D is unresolved. Germline CDR1 is MDHEN and CDR2 is SYDVKM. This CDR3 has 12 amino acids. Between the trimmed V and J ends, which lost 6 bases and 6 bases, there was a span of 11 bases.